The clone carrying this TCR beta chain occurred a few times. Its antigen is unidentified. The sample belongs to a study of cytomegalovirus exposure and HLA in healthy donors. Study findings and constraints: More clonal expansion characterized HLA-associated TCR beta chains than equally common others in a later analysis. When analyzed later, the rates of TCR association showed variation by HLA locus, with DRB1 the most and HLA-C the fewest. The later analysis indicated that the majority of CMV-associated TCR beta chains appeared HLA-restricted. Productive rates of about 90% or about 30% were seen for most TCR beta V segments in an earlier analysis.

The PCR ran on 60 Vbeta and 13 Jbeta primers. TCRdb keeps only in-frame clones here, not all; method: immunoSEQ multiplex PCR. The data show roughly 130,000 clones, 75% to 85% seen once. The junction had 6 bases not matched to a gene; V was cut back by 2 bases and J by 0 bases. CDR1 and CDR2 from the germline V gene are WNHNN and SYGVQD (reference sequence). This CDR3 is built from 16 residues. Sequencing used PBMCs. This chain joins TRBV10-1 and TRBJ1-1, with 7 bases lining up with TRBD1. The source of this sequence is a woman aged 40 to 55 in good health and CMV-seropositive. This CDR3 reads CASSERGQPVNTEAFF. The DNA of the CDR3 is TGCGCCAGCAGTGAGAGGGGACAGCCTGTGAACACTGAAGCTTTCTTT.